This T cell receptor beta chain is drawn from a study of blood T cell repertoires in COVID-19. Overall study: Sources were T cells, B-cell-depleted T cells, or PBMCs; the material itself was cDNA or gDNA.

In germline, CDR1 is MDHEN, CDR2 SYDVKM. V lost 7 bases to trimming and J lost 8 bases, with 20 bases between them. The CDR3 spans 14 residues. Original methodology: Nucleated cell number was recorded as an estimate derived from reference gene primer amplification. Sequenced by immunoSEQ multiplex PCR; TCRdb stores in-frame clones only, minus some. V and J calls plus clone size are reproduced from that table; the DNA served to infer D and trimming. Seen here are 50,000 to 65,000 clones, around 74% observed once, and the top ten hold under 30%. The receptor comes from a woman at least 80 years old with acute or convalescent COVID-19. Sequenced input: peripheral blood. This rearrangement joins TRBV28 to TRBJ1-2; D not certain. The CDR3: CASTWSLPSGGYTF. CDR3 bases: TGTGCCAGCACATGGTCTTTACCCTCGGGGGGCTACACCTTC.